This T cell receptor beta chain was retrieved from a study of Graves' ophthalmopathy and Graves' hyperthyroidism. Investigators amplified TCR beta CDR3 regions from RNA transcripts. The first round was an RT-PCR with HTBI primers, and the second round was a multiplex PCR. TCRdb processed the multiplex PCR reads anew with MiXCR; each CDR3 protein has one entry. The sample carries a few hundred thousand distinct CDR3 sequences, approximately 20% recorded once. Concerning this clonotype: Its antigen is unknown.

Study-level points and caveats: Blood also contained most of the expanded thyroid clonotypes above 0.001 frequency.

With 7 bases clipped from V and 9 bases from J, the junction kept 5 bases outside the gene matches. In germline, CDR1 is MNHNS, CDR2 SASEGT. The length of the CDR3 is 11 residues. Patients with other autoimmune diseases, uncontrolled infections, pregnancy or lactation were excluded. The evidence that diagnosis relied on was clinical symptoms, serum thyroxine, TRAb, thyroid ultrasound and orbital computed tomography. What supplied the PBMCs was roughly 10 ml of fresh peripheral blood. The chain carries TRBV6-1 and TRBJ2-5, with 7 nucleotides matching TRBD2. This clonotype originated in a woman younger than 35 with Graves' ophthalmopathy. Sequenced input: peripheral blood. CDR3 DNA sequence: TGTGCCAGCATACTGGGGGGGGCCCAGTACTTC. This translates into CASILGGAQYF.